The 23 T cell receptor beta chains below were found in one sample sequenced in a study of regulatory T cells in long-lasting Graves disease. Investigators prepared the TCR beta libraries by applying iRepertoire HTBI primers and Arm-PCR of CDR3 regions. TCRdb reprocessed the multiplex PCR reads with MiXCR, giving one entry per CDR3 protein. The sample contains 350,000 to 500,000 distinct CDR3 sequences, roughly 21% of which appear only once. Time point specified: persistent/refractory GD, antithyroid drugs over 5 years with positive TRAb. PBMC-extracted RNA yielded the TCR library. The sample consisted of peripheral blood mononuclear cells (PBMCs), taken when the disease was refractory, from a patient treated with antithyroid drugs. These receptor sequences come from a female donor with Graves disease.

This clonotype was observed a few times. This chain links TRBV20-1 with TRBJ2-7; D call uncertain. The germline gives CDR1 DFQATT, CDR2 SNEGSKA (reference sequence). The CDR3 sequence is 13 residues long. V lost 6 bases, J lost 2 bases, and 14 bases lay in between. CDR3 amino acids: CSAEPDHTYEQYF. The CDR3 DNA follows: TGCAGTGCCGAGCCCGACCACACCTACGAGCAGTACTTC.

The CDR3 bases are TGTGCCAGCAGCTCAGAGGGGAGCCATACTGAAGCTTTCTTT. Translated: CASSSEGSHTEAFF. The chain employs TRBV7-9 and TRBJ1-1; D is possibly TRBD1 (5 bases). The CDR3 is 14 residues long. Per germline, CDR1 SEHNR and CDR2 FQNEAQ (reference sequence). Trimming took off 4 bases at V and 5 bases at J, with 14 bases between the two ends. The full variable domain, its missing parts supplied by reference TRBV7-9 and TRBJ1-1, is DTGVSQNPRHKITKRGQNVTFRCDPISEHNRLYWYRQTLGQGPEFLTYFQNEAQLEKSRLLSDRFSAERPKGSFSTLEIQRTEQGDSAMYLCASSSEGSHTEAFFGQGTRLTVV.

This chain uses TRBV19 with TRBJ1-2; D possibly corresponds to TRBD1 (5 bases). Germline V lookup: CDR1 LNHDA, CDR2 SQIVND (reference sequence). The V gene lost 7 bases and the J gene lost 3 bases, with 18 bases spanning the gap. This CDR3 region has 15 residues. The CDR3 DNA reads TGTGCCAGTAATGGCCAGAAAAAAGGGGACTATGGCTACACCTTC. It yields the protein CASNGQKKGDYGYTF.

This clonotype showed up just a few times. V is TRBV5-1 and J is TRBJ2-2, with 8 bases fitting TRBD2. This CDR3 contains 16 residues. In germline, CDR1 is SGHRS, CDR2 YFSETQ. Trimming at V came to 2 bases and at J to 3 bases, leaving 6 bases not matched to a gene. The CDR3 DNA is TGCGCCAGCAGCTTTTCAGCGGGAGCGGACACCGGGGAGCTGTTTTTT. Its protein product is CASSFSAGADTGELFF.

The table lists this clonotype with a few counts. Written as DNA, the CDR3 is TGTGCCAGCAGCCCCCCGACTAGCGGGAGTTACAATGAGCAGTTCTTC. It encodes CASSPPTSGSYNEQFF. The V and J genes are TRBV6-1 and TRBJ2-1, with 12 bases aligning to TRBD2. CDR1 and CDR2 (germline): MNHNS, SASEGT. J lost 4 bases, V lost 6 bases, and 7 bases had no gene match. The CDR3 covers 16 residues.

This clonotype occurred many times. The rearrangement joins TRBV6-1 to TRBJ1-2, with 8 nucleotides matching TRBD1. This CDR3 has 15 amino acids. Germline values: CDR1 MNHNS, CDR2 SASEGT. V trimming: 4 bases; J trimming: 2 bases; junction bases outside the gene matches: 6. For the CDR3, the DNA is TGTGCCAGCAGTGTCGGCAGGGGGCCCAACTATGGCTACACCTTC. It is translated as CASSVGRGPNYGYTF.

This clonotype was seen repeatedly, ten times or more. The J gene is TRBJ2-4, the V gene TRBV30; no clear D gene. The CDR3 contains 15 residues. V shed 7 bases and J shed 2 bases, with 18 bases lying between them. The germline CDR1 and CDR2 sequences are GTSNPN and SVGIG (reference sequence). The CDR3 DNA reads TGTGCCTACGGGTCGACCTACACCACCAAAAACATTCAGTACTTC. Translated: CAYGSTYTTKNIQYF. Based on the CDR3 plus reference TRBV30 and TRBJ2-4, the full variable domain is SQTIHQWPATLVQPVGSPLSLECTVEGTSNPNLYWYRQAAGRGLQLLFYSVGIGQISSEVPQNLSASRPQDRQFILSSKKLLLSDSGFYLCAYGSTYTTKNIQYFGAGTRLSVL.

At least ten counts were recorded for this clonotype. CDR3 sequence: CSARDPTLDTGELFF. Here the CDR3 DNA reads TGCAGTGCTAGAGATCCGACGTTAGATACCGGGGAGCTGTTTTTT. The chain employs TRBV20-1 and TRBJ2-2; D is uncertain. Germline V gene sequence: CDR1 DFQATT, CDR2 SNEGSKA (reference sequence). The CDR3 consists of 15 residues. The V and J ends lost 0 bases and 5 bases respectively, with 13 bases between them.

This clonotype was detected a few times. CDR3 region: CASSIRDRDLYGYTF. The DNA for the CDR3 is TGCGCCAGCAGCATACGGGACAGGGACCTCTATGGCTACACCTTC. The chain uses TRBV5-1 and TRBJ1-2; TRBD1 matches at 9 bases. V shed 4 bases, J shed 4 bases, and the junction held 8 bases outside the gene matches. This CDR3 has 15 residues. Germline values: CDR1 SGHRS, CDR2 YFSETQ.

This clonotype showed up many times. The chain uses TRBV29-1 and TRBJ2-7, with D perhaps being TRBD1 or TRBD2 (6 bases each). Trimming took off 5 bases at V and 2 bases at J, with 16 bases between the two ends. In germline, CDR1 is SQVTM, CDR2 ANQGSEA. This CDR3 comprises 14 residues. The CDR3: CSVSGAAGAYEQYF. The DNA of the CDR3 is TGCAGCGTTTCGGGGGCCGCCGGGGCCTACGAGCAGTACTTC.

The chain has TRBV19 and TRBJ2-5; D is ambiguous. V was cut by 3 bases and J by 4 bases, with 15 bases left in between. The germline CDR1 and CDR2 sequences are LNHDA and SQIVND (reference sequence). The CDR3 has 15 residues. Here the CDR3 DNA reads TGTGCCAGTAGTATCCTCGAGGATAGTGGAGAGACCCAGTACTTC. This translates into CASSILEDSGETQYF.

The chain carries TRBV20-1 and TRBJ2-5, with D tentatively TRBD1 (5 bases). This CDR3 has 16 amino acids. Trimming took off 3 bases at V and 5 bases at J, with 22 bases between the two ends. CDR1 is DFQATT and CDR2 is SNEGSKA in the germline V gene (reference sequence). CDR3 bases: TGCAGTGCTAGTTCCGAAACAGGACACGACGGGGAGACCCAGTACTTC. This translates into CSASSETGHDGETQYF.

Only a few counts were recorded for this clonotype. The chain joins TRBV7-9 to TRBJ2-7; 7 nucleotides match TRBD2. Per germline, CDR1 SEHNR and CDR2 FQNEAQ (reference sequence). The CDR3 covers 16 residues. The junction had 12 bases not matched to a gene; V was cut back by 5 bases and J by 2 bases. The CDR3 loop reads CASSPPSGGQTYEQYF. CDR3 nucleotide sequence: TGTGCCAGCAGCCCTCCCTCGGGAGGCCAAACCTACGAGCAGTACTTC.

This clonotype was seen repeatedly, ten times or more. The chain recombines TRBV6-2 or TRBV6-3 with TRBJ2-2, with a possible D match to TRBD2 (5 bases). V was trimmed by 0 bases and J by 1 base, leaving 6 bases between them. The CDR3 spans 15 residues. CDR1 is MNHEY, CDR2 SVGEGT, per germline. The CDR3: CASSYSGVNTGELFF. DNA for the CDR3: TGTGCCAGCAGTTACTCGGGAGTGAACACCGGGGAGCTGTTTTTT.

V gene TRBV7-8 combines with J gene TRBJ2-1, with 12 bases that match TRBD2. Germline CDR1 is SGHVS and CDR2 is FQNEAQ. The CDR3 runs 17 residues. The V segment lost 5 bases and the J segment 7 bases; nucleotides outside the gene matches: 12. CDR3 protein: CASSTRTSGMAWNEQFF. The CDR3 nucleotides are TGTGCCAGCAGCACAAGGACTAGCGGGATGGCTTGGAATGAGCAGTTCTTC.

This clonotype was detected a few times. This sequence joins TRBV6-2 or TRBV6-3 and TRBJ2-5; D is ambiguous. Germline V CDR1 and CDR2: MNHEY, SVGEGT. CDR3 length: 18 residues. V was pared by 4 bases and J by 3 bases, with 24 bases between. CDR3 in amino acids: CASSFLVWVLGPEETQYF. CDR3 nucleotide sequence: TGTGCCAGCAGTTTTTTGGTGTGGGTTTTAGGGCCCGAAGAGACCCAGTACTTC.

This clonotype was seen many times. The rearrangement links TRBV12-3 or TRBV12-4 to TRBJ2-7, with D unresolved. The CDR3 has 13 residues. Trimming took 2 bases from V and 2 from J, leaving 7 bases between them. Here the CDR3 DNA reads TGTGCCAGCAGTTTAACGACCACCTACGAGCAGTACTTC. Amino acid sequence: CASSLTTTYEQYF.

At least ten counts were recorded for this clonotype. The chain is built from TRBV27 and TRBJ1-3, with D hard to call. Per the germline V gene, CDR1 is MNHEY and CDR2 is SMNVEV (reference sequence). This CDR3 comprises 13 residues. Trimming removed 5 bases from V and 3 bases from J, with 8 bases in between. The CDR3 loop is CASSSNDGNTIYF. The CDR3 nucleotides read TGTGCCAGCAGTAGTAACGATGGAAACACCATATATTTT.

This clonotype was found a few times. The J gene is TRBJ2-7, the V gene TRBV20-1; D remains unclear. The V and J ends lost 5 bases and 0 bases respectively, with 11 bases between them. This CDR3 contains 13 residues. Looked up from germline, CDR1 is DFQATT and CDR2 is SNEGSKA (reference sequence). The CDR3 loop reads CSASNGSSYEQYF. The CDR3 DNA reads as TGCAGTGCTTCGAACGGTAGCTCCTACGAGCAGTACTTC.

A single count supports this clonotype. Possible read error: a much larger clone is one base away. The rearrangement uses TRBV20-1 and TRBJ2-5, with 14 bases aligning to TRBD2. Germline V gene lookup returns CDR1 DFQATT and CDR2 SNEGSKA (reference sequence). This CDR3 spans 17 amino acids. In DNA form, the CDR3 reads TGCAGTGCCGATGGGACTAGCGGGAGTCAAAGTTGGGAGACCCGGTACTTC. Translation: CSADGTSGSQSWETRYF.

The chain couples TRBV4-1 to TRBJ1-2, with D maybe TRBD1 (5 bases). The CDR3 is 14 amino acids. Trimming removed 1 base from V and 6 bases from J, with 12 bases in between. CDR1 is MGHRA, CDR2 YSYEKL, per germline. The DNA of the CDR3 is TGCGCCAGCAGCCAAGTAGCAGGGTTTGATGGCTACACCTTC. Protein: CASSQVAGFDGYTF.

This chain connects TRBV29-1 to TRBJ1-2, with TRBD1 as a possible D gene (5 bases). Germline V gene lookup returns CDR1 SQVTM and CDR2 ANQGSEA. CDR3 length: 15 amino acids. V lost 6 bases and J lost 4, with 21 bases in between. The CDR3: CSVGLEDTWTYGYTF. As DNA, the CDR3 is TGCAGCGTGGGGTTGGAGGACACCTGGACCTATGGCTACACCTTC.

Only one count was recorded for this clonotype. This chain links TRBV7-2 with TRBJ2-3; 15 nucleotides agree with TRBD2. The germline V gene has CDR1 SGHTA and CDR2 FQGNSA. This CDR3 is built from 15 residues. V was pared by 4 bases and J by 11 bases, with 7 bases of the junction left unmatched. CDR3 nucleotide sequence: TGTGCCAGCAGCTCAAAAGGACTAGCGGGAGGGGAGCAGTATTTT. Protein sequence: CASSSKGLAGGEQYF.